These 15 T cell receptor beta chains were all obtained from the same sample, sequenced in a study of cytomegalovirus exposure and HLA in healthy donors. The PCR had 60 Vbeta and 13 Jbeta primers. TCRdb's table, derived via immunoSEQ multiplex PCR, lists solely in-frame clones and lacks some. The sample consists of 90,000 to 130,000 clones, about 80% of them appearing once. Sequencing was done on a sample of PBMCs. These receptors were obtained from a woman aged 18-29 years in good health and CMV-seropositive.

The chain is built from TRBV7-3 and TRBJ2-1, with 8 bases matching TRBD1. The CDR3 spans 12 residues. V was clipped by 5 bases and J by 7 bases; unmatched bases: 1. Germline V gives CDR1 SGHTA, CDR2 FQGTGA. In DNA form, the CDR3 reads TGTGCCAGCAGCCGACAGGGGAATGAGCAGTTCTTC. Its translation is CASSRQGNEQFF.

This sequence joins TRBV4-1 and TRBJ1-5; D might be TRBD1 (6 bases). V was pared by 1 base and J by 0 bases, with 19 bases between. Looked up from germline, CDR1 is MGHRA and CDR2 is YSYEKL. The length of the CDR3 is 19 residues. CDR3 bases: TGCGCCAGCAGCCAAGTGGGAAGGGGGTCTGGACATAGCAATCAGCCCCAGCATTTT. Amino acid sequence: CASSQVGRGSGHSNQPQHF.

The V and J genes are TRBV19 and TRBJ1-1, with TRBD1 as a possible D gene (5 bases). V was pared by 5 bases and J by 4 bases, with 14 bases between. The CDR3 spans 14 residues. CDR1 and CDR2 (germline): LNHDA, SQIVND (reference sequence). CDR3 region: CASSVSTGSTEAFF. CDR3 DNA: TGTGCCAGTAGTGTAAGCACAGGTTCCACTGAAGCTTTCTTT.

V is TRBV30 and J is TRBJ2-3; D unclear. Trimming left V 0 bases short and J 2 bases short, with 6 bases between. The CDR3 is 13 residues long. In germline, CDR1 is GTSNPN, CDR2 SVGIG (reference sequence). The CDR3 DNA is TGTGCCTGGAGTGTAGAGATCACAGATACGCAGTATTTT. Residues: CAWSVEITDTQYF.

CDR3 in DNA: TGTGCCAGCAGTTACGACTATGCTTTCTTT. Protein: CASSYDYAFF. The rearrangement joins TRBV6-6 to TRBJ1-1, with D hard to call. Germline CDR1 is MNHNY and CDR2 is SVGAGI (reference sequence). Trimming removed 2 bases from V and 11 bases from J, with 6 bases in between. This CDR3 contains 10 residues.

This rearrangement joins TRBV19 to TRBJ1-1, with D tentatively TRBD1 (6 bases). Trimming removed 3 bases from V and 6 bases from J, with 11 bases in between. The CDR3 is 13 amino acids. Germline lookup yields CDR1 LNHDA and CDR2 SQIVND (reference sequence). The CDR3 coding sequence is TGTGCCAGTAGTATTTCGGGGGGCGCTGAAGCTTTCTTT. Translated, it gives CASSISGGAEAFF. The full variable domain, with the rest looked up from reference TRBV19 and TRBJ1-1, is DGGITQSPKYLFRKEGQNVTLSCEQNLNHDAMYWYRQDPGQGLRLIYYSQIVNDFQKGDIAEGYSVSREKKESFPLTVTSAQKNPTAFYLCASSISGGAEAFFGQGTRLTVV.

The J gene is TRBJ1-2, the V gene TRBV28, with 10 bases identical to TRBD1. The CDR3 loop spans 13 amino acids. CDR1 is MDHEN, CDR2 SYDVKM, per germline. V lost 10 bases to trimming and J lost 4 bases; unmatched junction nucleotides: 6. CDR3 sequence: CATPDRGSYGYTF. The CDR3 DNA follows: TGTGCCACCCCGGACAGGGGGAGCTATGGCTACACCTTC.

Only one count was recorded for this clone. The chain carries TRBV7-9 and TRBJ1-2; D may be TRBD1 (6 bases). Germline V CDR1 and CDR2: SEHNR, FQNEAQ (reference sequence). V was shortened by 8 bases and J by 2 bases, with 12 bases between the two germline ends. The CDR3 consists of 13 residues. The CDR3 spells CASSGTPNYGYTF. In DNA form, the CDR3 reads TGTGCCAGCTCCGGGACACCGAACTATGGCTACACCTTC.

Note on this clone: This same CDR3 is encoded by further DNA sequences in the sample. The chain is built from TRBV10-2 and TRBJ1-1; no reliable D call. The germline CDR1 and CDR2 sequences are WSHSY and SAAADI. The V end was cut by 5 bases, the J end by 5 bases, with 6 bases between. There are 11 residues in the CDR3. The CDR3 nucleotides read TGCGCCAGCAGTCCGGGGACTGAAGCTTTCTTT. Translation: CASSPGTEAFF.

The chain joins TRBV6-5 to TRBJ2-7, with a weak D call TRBD1 (6 bases). The CDR3 has 12 residues. CDR1 and CDR2 from the germline V gene are MNHEY and SVGAGI. V dropped 2 bases and J dropped 5 bases, with 7 bases sitting between them. CDR3 protein: CASSYGGHEQYF. The CDR3 bases are TGTGCCAGCAGTTACGGGGGCCACGAGCAGTACTTC.

CDR3 residues: CASSDHSYEQYF. CDR3 nucleotides: TGCGCCAGCAGTGACCACTCCTACGAGCAGTACTTC. J is TRBJ2-7 and V is TRBV10-1, with D uncertain. Trimming removed 3 bases from V and 0 bases from J, with 3 bases in between. The CDR3 spans 12 residues. Germline assignment: CDR1 WNHNN and CDR2 SYGVQD (reference sequence).

The chain joins TRBV5-4 to TRBJ2-1; the D gene is possibly TRBD2 (6 bases). The ends were cut back, 0 bases at V and 2 bases at J, with 12 bases in the middle. The CDR3 is made up of 16 amino acids. From germline, CDR1 is SGHNT and CDR2 YYREEE (reference sequence). DNA of the CDR3: TGTGCCAGCAGCTTGGTTGCGCGGGACCCCTACAATGAGCAGTTCTTC. This encodes CASSLVARDPYNEQFF. Supplemented by reference TRBV5-4 and TRBJ2-1, the full variable domain reads ETGVTQSPTHLIKTRGQQVTLRCSSQSGHNTVSWYQQALGQGPQFIFQYYREEENGRGNFPPRFSGLQFPNYSSELNVNALELDDSALYLCASSLVARDPYNEQFFGPGTRLTVL.

The table lists this clone with a few counts. The CDR3 bases are TGTGCCAGCAGCCAGACAGGGCTGGAGACCCAGTACTTC. It specifies CASSQTGLETQYF. The rearrangement links TRBV7-9 to TRBJ2-5; 7 bases line up with TRBD1. Losses at the gene ends were 5 bases for V and 5 bases for J; bases not matched to a gene: 5. This CDR3 is built from 13 residues. Germline CDR1 reads SEHNR; CDR2 reads FQNEAQ (reference sequence).

As regards this clone: A read error may account for a junction end that differs from germline. The rearrangement links TRBV2 to TRBJ1-2; D call uncertain. Germline V lookup: CDR1 SNHLY, CDR2 FYNNEI. The length of the CDR3 is 9 residues. CDR3 bases: TGTGCCAGCAGTGTCCCGGTTTCTTTC. As protein: CASSVPVSF. Using reference TRBV2 and TRBJ1-2 for the parts outside the CDR3, the full variable domain is EPEVTQTPSHQVTQMGQEVILRCVPISNHLYFYWYRQILGQKVEFLVSFYNNEISEKSEIFDDQFSVERPDGSNFTLKIRSTKLEDSAMYFCASSVPVSFGSGTRLTVV.

The genes are TRBV28 and TRBJ2-1; weak D call: TRBD2 (5 bases). Germline V CDR1 and CDR2: MDHEN, SYDVKM. This CDR3 is built from 14 residues. V was trimmed by 10 bases and J by 1 base, leaving 14 bases between them. The CDR3 loop is CATDAGASYNEQFF. CDR3 coding DNA: TGTGCCACCGACGCGGGCGCATCCTACAATGAGCAGTTCTTC.